The following is a T cell receptor (beta chain) sequence with its context. Its antigen target is currently unknown. No much larger clone exists at a distance of one base, and base qualities are not known. At the junction V is shortened by 5 bases and J by 0 bases, with 10 bases in between. The CDR3 sequence holds 15 residues, the cysteine and phenylalanine included. This entry keeps only the CDR3 DNA: 45 bases, framed from base 1. The germline V gene (reference sequence) gives CDR1 as SEHNR and CDR2 as FQNEAQ. This entry belongs to a study of cytomegalovirus exposure and HLA in healthy donors (dated by TCRdb to the late 2010s). General notes on the study: According to an earlier analysis of a few hundred of the donors, about 180 million T cells yielded over 90 million unique TCR beta sequences and about 300 Gb of sequence data. The study aimed to test whether cataloging public T cell receptors could reveal signatures of past pathogen exposure. Donor age, sex, ethnicity and CMV serostatus were compiled alongside the repertoire data. Both class I and class II loci were covered by HLA typing, at four-digit resolution. An early release that covered about 600 HLA-typed donors contained approximately 300 gigabases of sequencing data and 85 million to 100 million unique TCR sequences. Of the approximately 400 genotyped donors, about 80% fell in the genetic ancestry cluster associated with self-reported Caucasian donors. In addition to the first cohort of several hundred subjects, a separate validation cohort of some 120 different subjects was used. Genome-wide SNP genotypes for about three fifths of the roughly 670 donors were used in a later genetic analysis, which treated that subset as a discovery cohort. The number of donors typed differed by locus, with 629-630 for A, B, C, DRB1 and DQB1, over 500 for DQA1, nearly 610 for DPA1, and some 440 for DPB1. In the later analysis, no new phenotypic data were used to find candidate immune exposures; instead, reliance was placed on TCR beta sequences and their occurrence across donors. About five DR-DQ haplotypes were treated as single units for association and clustering because of strong linkage in the cohort. Among over 350 genotyped donors of the cohort, an average of around 240,000 unique TCR beta nucleotide sequences were sequenced per donor, around 20% of them non-productive. To decide whether each TCR beta V gene segment behaved as functional or pseudogenic, an earlier analysis of nearly 600 of the donors relied on high-throughput TCR beta sequencing. To study patterns of TCR occurrence, a later analysis re-analyzed previously published TCR beta repertoires from 550 to 800 donors and added high-resolution HLA genotyping. Every repertoire in the discovery cohort had been generated on one and the same sequencing platform. The study combined high-throughput TCR immunosequencing, statistical association of individual TCRs with disease status, and machine learning to predict cytomegalovirus infection status. The study profiled the T cell repertoires of about 720 subjects by immunosequencing and related them to cytomegalovirus serostatus. The paper's findings and limits, for the study overall: According to a later analysis, parvovirus B19, influenza, CMV and Epstein-Barr virus appeared linked to several top co-occurrence clusters. Some IMGT-functional V segments, including TRBV6-2 and TRBV6-3, could not be told apart with the 87-base-pair reads, so those segments were excluded. Roughly uniform sequencing depth across donors was assumed in presence/absence analyses, although this assumption may not hold. A total of 150 or so TCR beta chains were listed by the study as associated with cytomegalovirus. In both the original and validation cohorts, the classifier was reported to diagnose cytomegalovirus status with high specificity and sensitivity. According to a later analysis, TCR association rates differed among HLA loci, with DRB1 alleles showing the most associated TCRs and HLA-C alleles showing the fewest. A further reported finding was that TCR beta sequences accurately predicted the HLA-A and HLA-B alleles for most subjects in the first cohort. In a later analysis, HLA-associated TCR beta chains were found to be more clonally expanded and to have lower generation probabilities than equally common non-associated chains. The only immune exposure information available for the cohort was CMV serostatus. A group of highly shared sequence variants was considered likely to be a technical artifact of the sequencing pipeline. According to the authors, the approach could potentially be generalized to other disease states and immunological phenotypes. A later genetic analysis associated a missense DCLRE1C variant with V-gene and J-gene trimming of TCR beta chains, and an independent cohort replicated the association. In this cohort, only TCR beta chains were sequenced, and detectable features were limited by the absence of alpha or paired-chain data. In vitro tests confirmed that three of the cytomegalovirus-associated TCR beta chains recognize cytomegalovirus antigens. When HLA alleles, especially DR and DQ, strongly co-occurred, TCR associations were difficult to assign to individual alleles. Most TCR sequences were seen in very few donors, while some public TCRs were found in many individuals. Specific HLA alleles were associated with roughly 17,000 TCR beta sequences at a false discovery rate of 0.05 in a later analysis. Broadly in line with IMGT annotations, most TCR beta V segments showed up in productive rearrangements about 90% or about 30% of the time in an earlier analysis of around 550 of the donors. Because HLA typing was missing for some donors at each locus, association tests included only the typed subset. Some 15 rarely observed V segments, including chromosome 9 orphons, were excluded from the earlier analysis of a few hundred of the donors because counts were too low. In a later analysis, most CMV-associated TCR beta chains were found to appear HLA-restricted, with HLA associations seemingly driven largely by CMV exposure. A later genetic analysis reported fewer N-insertions in productive TCRs among donors in an Asian-associated ancestry cluster than the 666-donor mean. Correlated functional status among segregating V segments might reflect linkage disequilibrium, but an unknown experimental factor could not be ruled out.

The cohort comprised hundreds of healthy bone marrow donors. Cohort members were all nominally healthy when sampled, although unrecorded immune exposures were likely present. The donor was CMV seronegative and was included in the group of approximately 350 seronegative cohort members. Every donor gave a peripheral blood sample, and the peripheral blood mononuclear cells from that sample were used for TCR beta sequencing. The Qiagen DNeasy Blood Extraction Kit was used to extract genomic DNA from the blood cell samples. The library came from the immunoSEQ multiplex PCR assay. For the multiplex PCR, a mixture combining 60 forward primers for TCR Vbeta segments and 13 reverse primers for TCR Jbeta segments was used. The CDR3 region of rearranged TCR beta genes was amplified from genomic DNA with a multiplex PCR assay. The amplified TCR beta libraries were sequenced on the Illumina HiSeq System as 87-base-pair reads. The study's own analysis went as follows. In a later analysis, roughly 80 million unique TCR beta chains were counted across the 500 to 700 repertoires, and roughly 9.9 million of these chains were shared by at least two donors. A nearest-neighbor algorithm error-corrected the raw reads and collapsed the reads into unique sequences, merging closely related sequences to remove PCR and sequencing errors. CDR3 sequences were aligned to IMGT reference sequences to assign V, D and J gene segments. Each retained sequence needed at least a six-nucleotide match to both a V gene segment and a J gene segment. Rearrangements were classified as productive when the CDR3 lacked stop codons and remained in frame with V and J, and all other rearrangements were classified as non-productive. Following IMGT convention, CDR3 was defined as the stretch from the second conserved V-encoded cysteine up to the conserved J-encoded phenylalanine. The earlier analysis of roughly 590 of the donors excluded any sequence lacking an unambiguous match to a single V gene segment. An earlier analysis of 587 of the donors classified V segments as functional when productive rearrangements were above 56.7% and as segregating when the standard deviation between donors was above 5%. A statistical classification framework was built to diagnose cytomegalovirus status from the catalog of TCR beta chain sequences. In a later analysis, V and J genes were assigned by comparing TCR nucleotide sequences against IMGT/GENE-DB human TR gene sequences. The TCRdist pipeline was used in a later analysis to assign CDR3 sequences and most-parsimonious VDJ recombination scenarios. In a later analysis, each TCR beta chain was defined by its CDR3 amino acid sequence together with its V-gene family, and reads without a unique V-gene family were excluded. A later analysis removed 550 to 700 highly shared, low-generation-probability nucleotide sequences to deal with suspected cross-contamination and a sequencing artifact. A later analysis calculated a clonal expansion index for each public chain from normalized within-repertoire ranks of inferred template counts. Generation probabilities in a later analysis came from a VDJ recombination model fitted to out-of-frame rearrangements, and those results were checked against IGoR. In a later analysis, hypergeometric tests were used to score TCR-TCR, TCR-HLA and TCR-CMV co-occurrence, with a repertoire-size bias correction applied to TCR pairs. A later analysis estimated false discovery rates by permuting HLA or CMV assignments 20 times. In a later analysis, co-occurring TCRs were grouped with DBSCAN, and TCRdist sequence similarity was added when clustering was performed within HLA-allele-positive subsets. For co-occurrence clustering, repertoires with fewer than 30,000 or more than 120,000 public chains were excluded, along with several repertoires with anomalous nucleotide sharing. The clones in this table, taken by TCRdb from immuneACCESS, are in-frame only. Not every clone is retained; where verified, under half of the shortfall comes from an unresolved V gene, and the cause of the rest is unknown. The DNA was the basis for D and trimming; V, J and clone size are from that table. The sample table contains about 110,000 clones; only one count was recorded for roughly 70% of them. The ten largest clonotypes hold around 4.5% of the sample.

Source material: PBMCs. The origin of this receptor is a middle-aged woman in good health and CMV-seronegative. The sequence links TRBV7-9 to TRBJ1-4; a confident D gene designation cannot be given. In nucleotide form, the sequence is TGTGCCAGCAGCCGTCCGGGAGCAACTAATGAAAAACTGTTTTTT. Translated, this gives CASSRPGATNEKLFF.